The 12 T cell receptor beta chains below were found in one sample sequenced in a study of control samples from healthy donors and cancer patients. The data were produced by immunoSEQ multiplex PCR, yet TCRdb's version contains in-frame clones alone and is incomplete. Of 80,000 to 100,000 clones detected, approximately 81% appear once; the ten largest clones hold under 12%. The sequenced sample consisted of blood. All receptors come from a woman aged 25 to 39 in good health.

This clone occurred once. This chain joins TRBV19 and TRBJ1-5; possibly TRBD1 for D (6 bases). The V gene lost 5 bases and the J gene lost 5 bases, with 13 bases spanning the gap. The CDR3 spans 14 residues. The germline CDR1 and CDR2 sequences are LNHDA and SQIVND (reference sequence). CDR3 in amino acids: CASSSPGGDQPQHF. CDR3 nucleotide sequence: TGTGCCAGTAGTTCGCCGGGGGGCGATCAGCCCCAGCATTTT. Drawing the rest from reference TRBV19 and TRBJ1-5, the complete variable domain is DGGITQSPKYLFRKEGQNVTLSCEQNLNHDAMYWYRQDPGQGLRLIYYSQIVNDFQKGDIAEGYSVSREKKESFPLTVTSAQKNPTAFYLCASSSPGGDQPQHFGDGTRLSIL.

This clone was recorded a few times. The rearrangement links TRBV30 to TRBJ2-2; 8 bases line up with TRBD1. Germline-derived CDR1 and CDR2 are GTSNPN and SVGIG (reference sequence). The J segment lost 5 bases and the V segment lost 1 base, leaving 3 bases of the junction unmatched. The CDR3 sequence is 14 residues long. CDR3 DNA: TGTGCCTGGAGTGGAGGACAGGGAACCGGGGAGCTGTTTTTT. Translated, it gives CAWSGGQGTGELFF.

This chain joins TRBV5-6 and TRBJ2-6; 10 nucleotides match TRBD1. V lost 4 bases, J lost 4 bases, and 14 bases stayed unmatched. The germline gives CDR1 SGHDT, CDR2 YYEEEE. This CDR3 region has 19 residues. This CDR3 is CASSHGTGVTAWGANVLTF. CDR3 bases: TGTGCCAGCAGCCACGGGACAGGGGTCACTGCTTGGGGGGCCAACGTCCTGACTTTC.

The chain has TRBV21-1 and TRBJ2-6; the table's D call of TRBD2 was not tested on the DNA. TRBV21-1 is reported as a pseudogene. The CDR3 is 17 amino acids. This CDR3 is CASSHQEASSGANVLTF. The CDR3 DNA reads TGTGCCAGCAGCCACCAGGAGGCTAGCTCTGGGGCCAACGTCCTGACTTTC.

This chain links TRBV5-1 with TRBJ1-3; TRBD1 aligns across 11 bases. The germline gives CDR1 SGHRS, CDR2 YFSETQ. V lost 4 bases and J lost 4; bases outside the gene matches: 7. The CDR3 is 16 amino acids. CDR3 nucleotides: TGCGCCAGCAGCGGTGGGACAGGGGGAGACGGAAACACCATATATTTT. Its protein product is CASSGGTGGDGNTIYF.

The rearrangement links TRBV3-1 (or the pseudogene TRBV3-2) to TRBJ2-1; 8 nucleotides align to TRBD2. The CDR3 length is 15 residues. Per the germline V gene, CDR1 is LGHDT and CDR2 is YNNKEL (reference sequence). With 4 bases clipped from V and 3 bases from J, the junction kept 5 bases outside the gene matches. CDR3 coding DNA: TGTGCCAGCAGCCCCTCGGGGGGGGACTACAATGAGCAGTTCTTC. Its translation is CASSPSGGDYNEQFF.

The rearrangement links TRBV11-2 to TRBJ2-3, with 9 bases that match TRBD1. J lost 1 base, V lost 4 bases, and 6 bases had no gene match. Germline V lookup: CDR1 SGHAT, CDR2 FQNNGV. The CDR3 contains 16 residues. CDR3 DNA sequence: TGTGCCAGCAGCTCCCGACAGGGGGACCGCACAGATACGCAGTATTTT. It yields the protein CASSSRQGDRTDTQYF.

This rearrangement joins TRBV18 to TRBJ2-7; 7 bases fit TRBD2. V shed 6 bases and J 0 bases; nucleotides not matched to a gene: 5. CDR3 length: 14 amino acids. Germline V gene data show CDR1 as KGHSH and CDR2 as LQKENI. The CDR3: CASSRAGTSYEQYF. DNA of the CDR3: TGTGCCAGCTCCCGAGCGGGGACCTCCTACGAGCAGTACTTC.

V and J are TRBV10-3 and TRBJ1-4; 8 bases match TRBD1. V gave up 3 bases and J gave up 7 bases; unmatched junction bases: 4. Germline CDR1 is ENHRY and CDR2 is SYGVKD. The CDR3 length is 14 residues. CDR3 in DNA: TGTGCCATCAGTGATCAGGGGGCGATTGAAAAACTGTTTTTT. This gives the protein CAISDQGAIEKLFF.

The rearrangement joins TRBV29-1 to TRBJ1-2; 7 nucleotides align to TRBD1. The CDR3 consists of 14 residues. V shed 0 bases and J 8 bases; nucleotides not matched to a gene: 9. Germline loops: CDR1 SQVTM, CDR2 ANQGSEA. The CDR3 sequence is CSVEDQRQGFGYTF. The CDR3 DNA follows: TGCAGCGTTGAAGATCAAAGACAGGGTTTCGGCTACACCTTC.

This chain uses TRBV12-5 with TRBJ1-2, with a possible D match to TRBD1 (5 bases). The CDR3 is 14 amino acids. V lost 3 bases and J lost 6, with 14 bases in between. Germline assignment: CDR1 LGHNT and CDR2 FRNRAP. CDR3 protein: CASGFGAPGNGYTF. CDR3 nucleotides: TGTGCTAGTGGTTTTGGGGCCCCAGGAAATGGCTACACCTTC.

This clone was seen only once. In DNA form, the CDR3 reads TGTGCCAGCAGCTTGTTCATGAACACTGAAGCTTTCTTT. Amino acids: CASSLFMNTEAFF. The rearrangement links TRBV5-6 to TRBJ1-1; no clear D. V lost 1 base and J lost 0, with 4 bases in between. The CDR3 has 13 amino acids. Germline values: CDR1 SGHDT, CDR2 YYEEEE.